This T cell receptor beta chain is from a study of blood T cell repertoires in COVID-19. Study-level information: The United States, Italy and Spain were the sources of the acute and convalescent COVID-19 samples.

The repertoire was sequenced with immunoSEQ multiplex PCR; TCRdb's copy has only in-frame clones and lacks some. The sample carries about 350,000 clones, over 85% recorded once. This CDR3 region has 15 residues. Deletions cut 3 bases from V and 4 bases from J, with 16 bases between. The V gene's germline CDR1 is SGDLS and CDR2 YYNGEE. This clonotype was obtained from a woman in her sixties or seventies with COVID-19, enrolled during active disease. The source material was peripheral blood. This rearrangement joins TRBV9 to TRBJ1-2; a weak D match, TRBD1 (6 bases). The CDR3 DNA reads TGTGCCAGCAGCGGACTCCGACAGGACTCCTATGGCTACACCTTC. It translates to CASSGLRQDSYGYTF.